This T cell receptor (beta chain) was documented in a study of beta chain features in type 1 diabetes. Germline V gene data show CDR1 as MNHEY and CDR2 as SVGAGI. V lost 6 bases, J lost 3 bases, and 12 bases lay in between. The CDR3 runs to 14 residues. Via CD45RO/CCR7/CD25/CD127/CD95/CD27, cells of the CD4+ naive, central memory, regulatory and stem cell-like memory subsets were sorted. Whole-study results and caveats: The naive, central memory and Treg TCRB repertoires of patients appeared to be more similar to one another than those of healthy donors. The study found fewer insertions and more deletions at VDJ junctions in type 1 diabetes patients. Type 1 diabetes patients had TCRB CDR3s that were shorter (moderately but significantly so) in all four CD4+ subsets.

Sequenced material consisted of expressed TCRB transcripts (all of the isolated RNA was reverse transcribed). Sequencing was performed with immunoSEQ multiplex PCR; in TCRdb, only in-frame clones are kept and a portion is missing. The sample carries almost 350,000 clones, over 7% recorded once. Points on this clone: What it recognizes is unknown.

The chain has TRBV6-5 and TRBJ2-1; D is tentatively TRBD1 or TRBD2 (5 bases each). Sequencing used central memory CD4+ T cells from blood. This sequence was found in a man aged 25 to 45 with type 1 diabetes. This CDR3 is CASSRDGYYNEQFF. In DNA form, the CDR3 reads TGTGCCAGCAGCCGGGACGGATACTACAATGAGCAGTTCTTC.